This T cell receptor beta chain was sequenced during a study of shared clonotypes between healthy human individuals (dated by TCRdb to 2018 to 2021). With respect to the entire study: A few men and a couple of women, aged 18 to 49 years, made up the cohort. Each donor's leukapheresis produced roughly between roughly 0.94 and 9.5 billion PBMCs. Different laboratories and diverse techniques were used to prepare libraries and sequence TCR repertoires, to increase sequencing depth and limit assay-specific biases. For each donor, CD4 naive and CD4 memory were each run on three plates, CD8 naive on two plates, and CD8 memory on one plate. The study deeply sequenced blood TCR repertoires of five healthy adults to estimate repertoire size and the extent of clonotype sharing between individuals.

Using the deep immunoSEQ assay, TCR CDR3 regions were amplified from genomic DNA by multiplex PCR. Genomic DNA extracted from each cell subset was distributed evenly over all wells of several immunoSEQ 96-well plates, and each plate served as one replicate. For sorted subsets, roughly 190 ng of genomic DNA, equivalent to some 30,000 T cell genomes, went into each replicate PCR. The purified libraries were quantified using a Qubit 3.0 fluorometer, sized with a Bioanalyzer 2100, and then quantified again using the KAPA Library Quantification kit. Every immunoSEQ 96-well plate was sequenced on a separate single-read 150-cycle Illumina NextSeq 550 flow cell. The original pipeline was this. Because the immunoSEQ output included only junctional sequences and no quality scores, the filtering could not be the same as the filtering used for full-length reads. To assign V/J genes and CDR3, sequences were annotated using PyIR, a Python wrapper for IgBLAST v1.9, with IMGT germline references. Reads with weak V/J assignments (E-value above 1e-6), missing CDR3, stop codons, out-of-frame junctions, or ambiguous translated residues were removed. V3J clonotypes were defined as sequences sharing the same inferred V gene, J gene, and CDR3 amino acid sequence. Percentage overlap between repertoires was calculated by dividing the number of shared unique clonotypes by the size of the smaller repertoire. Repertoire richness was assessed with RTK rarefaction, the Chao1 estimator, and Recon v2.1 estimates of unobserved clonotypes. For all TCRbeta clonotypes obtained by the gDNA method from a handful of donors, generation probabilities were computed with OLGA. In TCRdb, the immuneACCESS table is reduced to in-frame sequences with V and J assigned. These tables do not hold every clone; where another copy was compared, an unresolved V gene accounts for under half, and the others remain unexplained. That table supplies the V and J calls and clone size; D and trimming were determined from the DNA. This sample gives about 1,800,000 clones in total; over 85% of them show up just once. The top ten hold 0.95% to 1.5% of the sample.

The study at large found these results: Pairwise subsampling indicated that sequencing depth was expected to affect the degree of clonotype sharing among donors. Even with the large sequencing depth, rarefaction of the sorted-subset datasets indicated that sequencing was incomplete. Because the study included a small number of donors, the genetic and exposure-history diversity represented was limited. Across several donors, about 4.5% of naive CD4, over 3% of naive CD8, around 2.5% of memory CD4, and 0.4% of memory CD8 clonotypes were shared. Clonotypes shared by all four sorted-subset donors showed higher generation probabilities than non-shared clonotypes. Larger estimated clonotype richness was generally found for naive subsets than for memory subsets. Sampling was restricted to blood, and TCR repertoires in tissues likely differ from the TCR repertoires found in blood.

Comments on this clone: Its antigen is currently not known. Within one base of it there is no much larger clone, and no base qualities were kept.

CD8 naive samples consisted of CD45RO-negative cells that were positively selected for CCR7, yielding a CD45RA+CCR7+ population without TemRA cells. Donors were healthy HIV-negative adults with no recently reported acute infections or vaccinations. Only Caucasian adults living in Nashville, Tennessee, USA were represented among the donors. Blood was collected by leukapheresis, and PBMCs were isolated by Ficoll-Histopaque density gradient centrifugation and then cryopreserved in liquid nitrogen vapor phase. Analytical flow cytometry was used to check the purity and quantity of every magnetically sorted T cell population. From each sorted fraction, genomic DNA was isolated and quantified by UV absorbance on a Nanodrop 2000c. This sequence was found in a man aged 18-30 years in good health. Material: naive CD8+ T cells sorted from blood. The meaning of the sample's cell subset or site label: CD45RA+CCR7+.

The DNA sequence is as follows: TGTGCCAGCAGCCCTTTTGGAGCCGGTGGGCTCGGGGCCGGGGAGCTGTTTTTT. Its coded protein is CASSPFGAGGLGAGELFF. The chain employs TRBV7-2 and TRBJ2-2; the D segment could be TRBD2, given 5 matching bases. CDR1 and CDR2 (SGHTA, FQGNSA) derive from the germline V gene. CDR3 length: 18 amino acids, cysteine to phenylalanine. The CDR3 DNA has 54 bases and is translated from base 1. A distance of 25 bases separates the germline ends of V and J, which lose 5 bases and 6 bases respectively.